Shown below are 21 T cell receptor beta chains from a single sample sequenced in a study of CD8 T cells in Susac syndrome. Reverse transcription of roughly 0.5 to 1 ug RNA used random hexamers. TCRdb reprocessed the immunoSEQ multiplex PCR reads with MiXCR, giving one entry per CDR3 protein. The profile covers roughly 76,000 distinct CDR3 sequences, with about 94% appearing a single time and 0.4% to 0.55% taken by the ten largest. Source material: CD8+ T cells from PBMCs. These receptors originate from a human donor with Susac syndrome.

V is TRBV12-3 or TRBV12-4 and J is TRBJ2-7; D is possibly TRBD2 (6 bases). V lost 6 bases, J lost 5 bases, and 17 bases lay in between. CDR3 size: 14 residues. The CDR3 region is CASRPGSPGDEQYF. DNA of the CDR3: TGTGCCAGCAGACCCGGCAGCCCGGGGGACGAGCAGTACTTC.

The genes are TRBV2 and TRBJ2-1; D unresolved. V lost 6 bases, J lost 0 bases, and 12 bases lay in between. This CDR3 is built from 15 residues. From germline, CDR1 is SNHLY and CDR2 FYNNEI. The CDR3 is CASRQDWSSYNEQFF. The CDR3 region has the DNA TGTGCCAGCAGACAAGACTGGAGCTCCTACAATGAGCAGTTCTTC.

The rearrangement joins TRBV20-1 to TRBJ2-7; D remains unclear. CDR1 and CDR2 (germline): DFQATT, SNEGSKA (reference sequence). The CDR3 consists of 15 residues. The V and J ends lost 3 bases and 2 bases respectively, with 17 bases between them. The CDR3 nucleotides read TGCAGTGCTAGTTCCCTCCGGACCAGTGCCTACGAGCAGTACTTC. Encoded protein: CSASSLRTSAYEQYF.

The chain couples TRBV11-2 to TRBJ2-7; TRBD2 is a possible D gene (6 bases). The CDR3 extends over 15 amino acids. V lost 1 base, J lost 4 bases, and 14 bases lay in between. Germline values: CDR1 SGHAT, CDR2 FQNNGV. The CDR3 DNA is TGTGCCAGCAGCTTAGCCCGAGGACTATTTTACGAGCAGTACTTC. Encoded protein: CASSLARGLFYEQYF. Based on the CDR3 plus reference TRBV11-2 and TRBJ2-7, the full variable domain is EAGVAQSPRYKIIEKRQSVAFWCNPISGHATLYWYQQILGQGPKLLIQFQNNGVVDDSQLPKDRFSAERLKGVDSTLKIQPAKLEDSAVYLCASSLARGLFYEQYFGPGTRLTVT.

The chain uses TRBV29-1 and TRBJ2-3; D is uncertain. The CDR3 runs to 13 residues. The germline V gene has CDR1 SQVTM and CDR2 ANQGSEA. Trimming removed 2 bases at V and 4 bases at J, with 10 bases between. The CDR3 here is CSVEPPQSDTQYF. The CDR3 DNA sequence: TGCAGCGTTGAACCCCCCCAGTCAGATACGCAGTATTTT.

The rearrangement links TRBV7-6 to TRBJ2-7; TRBD1 agrees at 8 bases. This CDR3 spans 18 amino acids. The junction had 17 bases not matched to a gene; V was cut back by 5 bases and J by 2 bases. Looked up from germline, CDR1 is SGHVS and CDR2 is FNYEAQ. Here the CDR3 DNA reads TGTGCCAGCAGCCCCTATCGACAGGGGAGCCGGGGGCCCTACGAGCAGTACTTC. It translates to CASSPYRQGSRGPYEQYF.

The chain has TRBV4-2 and TRBJ2-7; D may be TRBD2 (6 bases). The germline V gene encodes CDR1 LGHNA and CDR2 YNFKEQ. Trimming pared 0 bases from V and 5 bases from J, leaving 20 bases between. The CDR3 contains 17 residues. As DNA, the CDR3 is TGTGCCAGCAGCCAAGATCGGTATTGGACTAACCAAAACGAGCAGTACTTC. Translated: CASSQDRYWTNQNEQYF.

The J gene is TRBJ1-4, the V gene TRBV7-9, with D possibly matching TRBD1 (6 bases). CDR3 length: 15 residues. V was clipped by 4 bases and J by 5 bases, with 14 bases between them. Germline assignment: CDR1 SEHNR and CDR2 FQNEAQ (reference sequence). This CDR3 reads CASSSTEGGNEKLFF. CDR3 sequence (DNA): TGTGCCAGCAGCTCCACCGAGGGGGGGAATGAAAAACTGTTTTTT.

The CDR3 loop reads CASSSPGGGLAEAFF. The CDR3 DNA follows: TGTGCCAGCAGCTCCCCCGGCGGAGGGCTCGCTGAAGCTTTCTTT. The V call is TRBV7-9, the J call TRBJ1-1; unclear D gene. The germline V gene encodes CDR1 SEHNR and CDR2 FQNEAQ (reference sequence). The CDR3 consists of 15 residues. Between the trimmed V and J ends, which lost 4 bases and 6 bases, there was a span of 18 bases. Together with reference TRBV7-9 and TRBJ1-1, the CDR3 gives the full variable domain: DTGVSQNPRHKITKRGQNVTFRCDPISEHNRLYWYRQTLGQGPEFLTYFQNEAQLEKSRLLSDRFSAERPKGSFSTLEIQRTEQGDSAMYLCASSSPGGGLAEAFFGQGTRLTVV.

The chain recombines TRBV7-2 with TRBJ1-2, with D perhaps TRBD1 (6 bases). The V and J ends lost 10 bases and 8 bases respectively, with 14 bases between them. Germline CDR1 is SGHTA and CDR2 is FQGNSA. The CDR3 runs to 11 residues. CDR3: CATTVRGGYTF. Written as DNA, the CDR3 is TGTGCCACCACAGTAAGGGGGGGCTACACCTTC.

The chain recombines TRBV9 with TRBJ1-2; maybe TRBD1 (5 bases). Germline CDR1 SGDLS, CDR2 YYNGEE. Between the trimmed V and J ends, which lost 3 bases and 6 bases, there was a span of 15 bases. The CDR3 is 14 amino acids. DNA for the CDR3: TGTGCCAGCAGCGCCCGGGGAAGGGGAGATGGCTACACCTTC. It translates to CASSARGRGDGYTF.

The chain joins TRBV20-1 to TRBJ2-1; the D is unclear. V lost 0 bases to trimming and J lost 7 bases, with 7 bases between them. CDR1 DFQATT and CDR2 SNEGSKA come from the germline V gene (reference sequence). The CDR3 runs to 12 residues. The CDR3 is CSARDPLNEQFF. CDR3 nucleotide sequence: TGCAGTGCTAGAGATCCCCTGAATGAGCAGTTCTTC.

The genes are TRBV3-1 and TRBJ1-5; D gene ambiguous. This CDR3 has 14 residues. The germline V gene has CDR1 LGHDT and CDR2 YNNKEL (reference sequence). V lost 3 bases to trimming and J lost 0 bases, with 6 bases between them. The chain's CDR3 is CASSQGNSNQPQHF. CDR3 coding DNA: TGTGCCAGCAGCCAGGGAAATAGCAATCAGCCCCAGCATTTT.

The chain carries TRBV10-3 and TRBJ1-2; D remains ambiguous. Germline V lookup: CDR1 ENHRY, CDR2 SYGVKD. V lost 2 bases and J lost 6, with 19 bases in between. There are 16 residues in the CDR3. CDR3 nucleotides: TGTGCCATCAGTGAGGCGTCAGCCCCCCCGGGGAATGGCTACACCTTC. This translates into CAISEASAPPGNGYTF.

V gene TRBV9 combines with J gene TRBJ2-4; no clear D gene. The length of the CDR3 is 16 residues. Trimming took off 1 base at V and 2 bases at J, with 13 bases between the two ends. The germline gives CDR1 SGDLS, CDR2 YYNGEE. Here the CDR3 DNA reads TGTGCCAGCAGCGTAACCCTAGACGAGCCCAAAAACATTCAGTACTTC. It yields the protein CASSVTLDEPKNIQYF.

Concerning this clonotype: The DNA is left out, because the CDR3 cannot be placed on it with certainty; the CDR3 is given as TCRdb lists it. The chain employs TRBV7-5 and TRBJ1-5; the DNA was not compared with TRBD1, the D call given in the table. TRBV7-5 is termed a pseudogene. Termini included, the CDR3 measures 17 amino acids. This CDR3 reads CISVPEALQGADQPQHF.

J is TRBJ1-2 and V is TRBV2; D perhaps matches TRBD1 (5 bases). The germline V gene encodes CDR1 SNHLY and CDR2 FYNNEI. This CDR3 is built from 15 residues. V dropped 7 bases and J dropped 2 bases, with 17 bases sitting between them. CDR3 DNA: TGTGCCAGCATTGTGGGGGTCGACACAAACTATGGCTACACCTTC. It is translated as CASIVGVDTNYGYTF.

The V call is TRBV24-1, the J call TRBJ1-4; 8 bases fit TRBD1. V lost 1 base, J lost 1 base, and 7 bases stayed unmatched. CDR1 is KGHDR, CDR2 SFDVKD, per germline. CDR3 length: 18 residues. CDR3 DNA sequence: TGTGCCACCAGTGATTTCCCGACAGGGGTAGGAACTAATGAAAAACTGTTTTTT. It yields the protein CATSDFPTGVGTNEKLFF.

This rearrangement joins TRBV20-1 to TRBJ2-3; D may match TRBD1 or TRBD2 (5 bases each). The CDR3 totals 13 residues. Trimming left V 0 bases short and J 6 bases short, with 10 bases between. The V gene's germline CDR1 is DFQATT and CDR2 SNEGSKA (reference sequence). CDR3 amino acids: CSAREGVGDTQYF. CDR3 coding DNA: TGCAGTGCTAGAGAGGGGGTTGGCGATACGCAGTATTTT.

This clonotype turned up a few times. The chain couples TRBV4-2 to TRBJ2-2; D may correspond to TRBD1 or TRBD2 (5 bases each). Germline lookup yields CDR1 LGHNA and CDR2 YNFKEQ. The CDR3 covers 16 residues. V was pared by 2 bases and J by 2 bases, with 12 bases between. CDR3: CASSQFGTANTGELFF. CDR3 DNA: TGTGCCAGCAGCCAATTCGGGACGGCAAACACCGGGGAGCTGTTTTTT.

The rearrangement uses TRBV6-2 or TRBV6-3 and TRBJ2-3, with no clear D. This CDR3 is 12 amino acids long. Germline V CDR1 and CDR2: MNHEY, SVGEGT. The ends were cut back, 4 bases at V and 3 bases at J, with 5 bases in the middle. CDR3 sequence: CASSLQTDTQYF. The DNA of the CDR3 is TGTGCCAGCAGTTTGCAAACAGATACGCAGTATTTT.